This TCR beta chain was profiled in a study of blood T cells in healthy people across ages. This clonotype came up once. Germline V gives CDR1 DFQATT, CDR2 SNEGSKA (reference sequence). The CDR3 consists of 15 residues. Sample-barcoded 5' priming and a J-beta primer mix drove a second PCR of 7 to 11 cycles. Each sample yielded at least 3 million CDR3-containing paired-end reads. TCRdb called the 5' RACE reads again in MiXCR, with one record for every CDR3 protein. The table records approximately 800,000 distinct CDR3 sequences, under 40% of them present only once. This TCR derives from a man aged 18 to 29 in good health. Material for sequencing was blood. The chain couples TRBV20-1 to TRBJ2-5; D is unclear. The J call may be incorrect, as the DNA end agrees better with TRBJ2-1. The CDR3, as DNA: TGCAGTGCGCGACCGGCAGAAAAATACCAAGAGACCCAGTTCTTC. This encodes CSARPAEKYQETQFF.